The 21 T cell receptor beta chains in this list originate from one sample, sequenced in a study of post-analysis software for immune sequencing data. Study-wide results and caveats: TRBV5-6, TRBV5-1 and TRBV20-1 belonged to a set of roughly five TRBV segments that were more frequent in patients than controls.

Researchers reported that TCR beta cDNA libraries carried unique molecular identifiers. TCRdb processed the PCR reads anew with MiXCR; each CDR3 protein has one entry. The table includes around 440,000 distinct CDR3 sequences, over 35% detected once. Their specific antigens are unknown. The source material was blood. These receptors all stem from a girl aged 10-17 years with multiple sclerosis.

The rearrangement links TRBV12-3 or TRBV12-4 to TRBJ2-7; 7 bases agree with TRBD1. V dropped 6 bases and J dropped 1; count of bases not matched to a gene: 3. The CDR3 sequence is 13 residues long. CDR3 region: CASRMTGSYEQYF. CDR3 DNA sequence: TGTGCCAGCAGGATGACAGGGTCCTACGAGCAGTACTTC.

This clonotype was recorded a few times. The chain has TRBV5-5 and TRBJ2-7; weak D call: TRBD2 (6 bases). This CDR3 comprises 14 residues. CDR1 SGHKS and CDR2 YYEKEE come from the germline V gene (reference sequence). V lost 6 bases and J lost 2, with 15 bases in between. The CDR3 DNA sequence: TGTGCCAGCACCCCCGGGGGTGGAGCCTACGAGCAGTACTTC. Its protein product is CASTPGGGAYEQYF.

In its sample, this clonotype was seen a few times. The chain uses TRBV11-2 and TRBJ2-5, with 7 nucleotides matching TRBD2. V dropped 5 bases and J dropped 0; count of bases not matched to a gene: 9. The germline gives CDR1 SGHAT, CDR2 FQNNGV. The CDR3 is made up of 16 amino acids. The DNA of the CDR3 is TGTGCCAGCAGCCCAGGGAGGGGTCGATACCAAGAGACCCAGTACTTC. This sequence encodes CASSPGRGRYQETQYF.

This chain links TRBV7-8 with TRBJ2-7; weak D call: TRBD2 (5 bases). Germline V gene sequence: CDR1 SGHVS, CDR2 FQNEAQ. V was cut by 1 base and J by 1 base, with 17 bases left in between. The CDR3 covers 17 residues. As DNA, the CDR3 is TGTGCCAGCAGCTTAGTGTTTAGCGCGAGAATTTCCTACGAGCAGTACTTC. Protein: CASSLVFSARISYEQYF.

This clonotype came up a few times. The junction departs from the called germline gene at one end, perhaps through a read error. J is TRBJ2-3 and V is TRBV4-3, with TRBD2 matching 8 bases. The CDR3 consists of 16 residues. Germline V CDR1 and CDR2: LGHNA, YSLEER. The CDR3 bases are TGCGCCAACAGCCCCAGAGCGGGAGCGGGTACAGATACGCAGTATTTT. It yields the protein CANSPRAGAGTDTQYF.

The sample holds a few counts of this clonotype. In DNA form, the CDR3 reads TGTGCCAGCAGCCAGATCTTCGGCGGCGAGCAGTACTTC. It encodes CASSQIFGGEQYF. This chain uses TRBV14 with TRBJ2-7; D ambiguous. Germline CDR1 SGHDN, CDR2 FVKESK. The V gene lost 3 bases and the J gene lost 6 bases, with 12 bases spanning the gap. This CDR3 has 13 residues. The whole variable domain, remainder taken from reference TRBV14 and TRBJ2-7, is EAGVTQFPSHSVIEKGQTVTLRCDPISGHDNLYWYRRVMGKEIKFLLHFVKESKQDESGMPNNRFLAERTGGTYSTLKVQPAELEDSGVYFCASSQIFGGEQYFGPGTRLTVT.

The rearrangement uses TRBV21-1 and TRBJ2-1; TRBD2 reflects the table's D call only, with no check against the DNA. TRBV21-1 is a pseudogene segment. CDR3 size: 15 residues. CDR3 in DNA: TGTGCCAGCACCAATGCCCTCCGACTAGACGATAAGCAGTTCTTC. Residues: CASTNALRLDDKQFF.

The rearrangement uses TRBV27 and TRBJ2-5; TRBD2 is a possible D gene (5 bases). Germline loops: CDR1 MNHEY, CDR2 SMNVEV (reference sequence). V lost 3 bases and J lost 11, with 19 bases in between. The CDR3 consists of 14 residues. CDR3 nucleotide sequence: TGTGCCAGCAGTTTGATGGACTCATCTAGGGAGCAGTACTTC. It translates to CASSLMDSSREQYF.

The gene calls are TRBV13 and TRBJ2-5, with a tentative D call TRBD2 (6 bases). Trimming took off 1 base at V and 5 bases at J, with 11 bases between the two ends. Germline V gene data show CDR1 as PRHDT and CDR2 as FYEKMQ (reference sequence). The CDR3 length is 14 residues. The CDR3 sequence is CASSLVGGHETQYF. The CDR3 nucleotides are TGTGCCAGCAGCTTAGTCGGAGGGCACGAGACCCAGTACTTC.

The V gene is TRBV6-6, the J gene TRBJ2-5, with 9 bases lining up with TRBD1. The DNA end lines up better with TRBJ2-7; the J call may be wrong. This CDR3 has 16 amino acids. CDR1 MNHNY and CDR2 SVGAGI come from the germline V gene (reference sequence). CDR3 in DNA: TGTGCCAGCAGTACCGGGACAGGGAAAGAGGCCAACGAGCAGTACTTC. It encodes CASSTGTGKEANEQYF.

The CDR3 region has the DNA TGTGCCAGCAGGAGGGGCGGGAGCACAGATACGCAGTATTTT. It is translated as CASRRGGSTDTQYF. This rearrangement joins TRBV27 to TRBJ2-3, with D tentatively TRBD1 or TRBD2 (5 bases each). This CDR3 is 14 amino acids long. CDR1 is MNHEY, CDR2 SMNVEV, per germline (reference sequence). The V end lost 6 bases, the J end lost 0 bases, and 10 bases lay between the germline ends.

This clonotype has only one observation. The V gene is TRBV14, the J gene TRBJ2-7; D may be TRBD2 (6 bases). Germline loops: CDR1 SGHDN, CDR2 FVKESK. V lost 4 bases and J 0 bases, leaving 16 bases between the germline ends. The CDR3 length is 16 residues. The CDR3 sequence: CASSRQSGTVSYEQYF. In DNA form, the CDR3 reads TGTGCCAGCAGCCGACAATCCGGGACTGTCTCCTACGAGCAGTACTTC.

The genes are TRBV24-1 and TRBJ2-1, with TRBD2 matching 7 bases. The CDR3 is made up of 13 amino acids. The germline CDR1 and CDR2 sequences are KGHDR and SFDVKD. Trimming removed 4 bases from V and 6 bases from J; junction bases left unmatched: 2. This CDR3 is CATSEGGPNEQFF. The CDR3 DNA reads TGTGCCACCAGTGAGGGAGGGCCCAATGAGCAGTTCTTC.

The chain carries TRBV5-1 and TRBJ2-1; 9 nucleotides align to TRBD2. Looked up from germline, CDR1 is SGHRS and CDR2 is YFSETQ. The trim removed 4 bases at V and 1 base at J, leaving 12 bases unmatched. The CDR3 runs to 18 residues. CDR3 protein: CASSPLYSGSRSYNEQFF. The CDR3 bases are TGCGCCAGCAGCCCCTTGTATAGCGGGAGTAGGTCCTACAATGAGCAGTTCTTC.

This clonotype has just a few counts. V usage is TRBV3-1 and J usage is TRBJ2-6, with D unresolved. The V gene lost 0 bases and the J gene lost 0 bases, with 3 bases spanning the gap. CDR3 size: 15 residues. Germline V gives CDR1 LGHDT, CDR2 YNNKEL (reference sequence). The CDR3 spells CASSQEGSGANVLTF. The CDR3 DNA follows: TGTGCCAGCAGCCAAGAGGGCTCTGGGGCCAACGTCCTGACTTTC.

CDR3 residues: CASSSPGLGETQYF. Here the CDR3 DNA reads TGTGCCAGCAGTTCCCCAGGGTTAGGAGAGACCCAGTACTTC. The chain joins TRBV28 to TRBJ2-5; a weak D match, TRBD1 (5 bases). V was shortened by 4 bases and J by 4 bases, with 13 bases between the two germline ends. CDR1 is MDHEN and CDR2 is SYDVKM in the germline V gene. This CDR3 contains 14 residues.

The rearrangement joins TRBV7-8 to TRBJ2-1, with D unresolved. Trimming left V 2 bases short and J 4 bases short, with 12 bases between. This CDR3 comprises 15 residues. From germline, CDR1 is SGHVS and CDR2 FQNEAQ. The CDR3 region has the DNA TGTGCCAGCAGCTTAACCCCTCGACGGTACAATGAGCAGTTCTTC. This codes for CASSLTPRRYNEQFF.

This chain uses TRBV7-9 with TRBJ2-4, with a tentative D call TRBD2 (6 bases). The CDR3 length is 14 residues. From germline, CDR1 is SEHNR and CDR2 FQNEAQ (reference sequence). The V gene lost 2 bases and the J gene lost 6 bases, with 11 bases spanning the gap. CDR3 DNA: TGTGCCAGCAGCTTAAACACAGCGGGAAACATTCAGTACTTC. This gives the protein CASSLNTAGNIQYF.

This clonotype was seen more than once but under ten times. The chain carries TRBV10-3 and TRBJ2-7; D is unclear. The CDR3 covers 14 residues. V was shortened by 2 bases and J by 0 bases, with 8 bases between the two germline ends. From germline, CDR1 is ENHRY and CDR2 SYGVKD. CDR3 region: CAISEQDLSYEQYF. The CDR3 DNA is TGTGCCATCAGTGAGCAGGACCTCTCCTACGAGCAGTACTTC.

This clonotype has more than one count but fewer than ten. The gene calls are TRBV28 and TRBJ2-3; D not certain. CDR1 is MDHEN, CDR2 SYDVKM, per germline. Trimming took 4 bases from V and 1 from J, leaving 6 bases between them. CDR3 size: 13 residues. This CDR3 is CASSSYRTDTQYF. The DNA for the CDR3 is TGTGCCAGCAGTTCCTACCGCACAGATACGCAGTATTTT.

J is TRBJ2-7 and V is TRBV4-2; 7 bases fit TRBD2. This CDR3 has 16 amino acids. The J segment lost 2 bases and the V segment lost 0 bases, leaving 7 bases of the junction unmatched. The V gene's germline CDR1 is LGHNA and CDR2 YNFKEQ. The CDR3 DNA is TGTGCCAGCAGCCAAGATGACGCGGGAGACCCCTACGAGCAGTACTTC. It is translated as CASSQDDAGDPYEQYF.